The clone carrying this TCR beta chain has a handful of counts. This sample is drawn from a study of blood T cell repertoires in COVID-19. The method was immunoSEQ multiplex PCR; TCRdb's version includes in-frame clones alone and lacks a portion of them. The data hold around 170,000 clones, with roughly four fifths observed a single time. After removal of 4 bases from V and 2 bases from J, the junction contained 10 bases not matched to a gene. Germline V gene data show CDR1 as SGDLS and CDR2 as YYNGEE. The CDR3 spans 16 residues. The V and J genes are TRBV9 and TRBJ2-3; TRBD2 agrees at 7 bases. Input material: peripheral blood. The TCR comes from a woman aged 35 to 49 with acute or convalescent COVID-19. In DNA form, the CDR3 reads TGTGCCAGCAGCCCCCGTATCGGACTAGTCACAGATACGCAGTATTTT. This translates into CASSPRIGLVTDTQYF. Complete variable domain (other parts from reference TRBV9 and TRBJ2-3): DSGVTQTPKHLITATGQRVTLRCSPRSGDLSVYWYQQSLDQGLQFLIQYYNGEERAKGNILERFSAQQFPDLHSELNLSSLELGDSALYFCASSPRIGLVTDTQYFGPGTRLTVL.